This TCR beta chain is from a study of shared clonotypes between healthy human individuals. In the study overall: Donor ages ranged 18 to 49 years: a couple of women, a few men. Study-level findings and limits: Non-shared clonotypes had lower generation probabilities than clonotypes shared by all four sorted-subset donors.

A note on this clone: What it binds is not known.

V lost 4 bases to trimming and J lost 7 bases; unmatched junction nucleotides: 5. This CDR3 spans 14 amino acids. Per the germline V gene, CDR1 is SGHRS and CDR2 is YFSETQ. The assay was run at deep level. Sequenced by immunoSEQ multiplex PCR; TCRdb stores in-frame clones only, minus some. In the table there are some 2,000,000 clones, over 85% of which are singletons. V usage is TRBV5-1 and J usage is TRBJ1-4, with 9 bases aligning to TRBD1. Material: naive CD4+ T cells sorted from blood. The sample's subset: CD45RA+ positively selected. The origin of this receptor is a man aged 18 to 30 in good health. The CDR3 protein is CASSRQGESEKLFF. As DNA, the CDR3 is TGCGCCAGCAGCCGACAGGGGGAAAGTGAAAAACTGTTTTTT.